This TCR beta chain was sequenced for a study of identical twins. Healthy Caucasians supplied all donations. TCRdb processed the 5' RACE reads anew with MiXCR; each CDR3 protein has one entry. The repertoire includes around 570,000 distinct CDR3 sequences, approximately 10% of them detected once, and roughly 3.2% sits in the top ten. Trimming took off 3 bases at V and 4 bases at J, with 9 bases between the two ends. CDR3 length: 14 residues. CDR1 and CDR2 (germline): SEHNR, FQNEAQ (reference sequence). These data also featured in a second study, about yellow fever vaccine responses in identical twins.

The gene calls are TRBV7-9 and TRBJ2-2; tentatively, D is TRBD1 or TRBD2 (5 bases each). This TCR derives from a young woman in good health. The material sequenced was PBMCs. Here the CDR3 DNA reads TGTGCCAGCAGCTTGGGGACGTTCACCGGGGAGCTGTTTTTT. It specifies CASSLGTFTGELFF.